The clone carrying this TCR beta chain was picked up many times. This specimen comes from a study of T cells in Graves' hyperthyroidism and ophthalmopathy. Study as a whole: At initial diagnosis, before any treatment had begun, peripheral blood was obtained.

Researchers amplified the TCR beta CDR3 regions from RNA transcripts. The study used the HTBI primer set for a first-round RT-PCR of the TCR CDR3. MiXCR, run by TCRdb on the multiplex PCR reads, gives a single entry per CDR3 protein. The sample has hundreds of thousands of distinct CDR3 sequences, 14% seen once. The CDR3 extends over 11 amino acids. CDR1 SEHNR and CDR2 FQNEAQ come from the germline V gene (reference sequence). V was pared by 10 bases and J by 1 base, with 7 bases between. The sequence was collected from a woman aged 18 to 35 with Graves' hyperthyroidism. The chain uses TRBV7-9 and TRBJ1-1; D possibly corresponds to TRBD1 (5 bases). Sample: blood. The CDR3 sequence: CATGTNTEAFF. In nucleotides, the CDR3 is TGTGCCACCGGGACGAACACTGAAGCTTTCTTT. Full variable domain (missing parts from reference TRBV7-9 and TRBJ1-1): DTGVSQNPRHKITKRGQNVTFRCDPISEHNRLYWYRQTLGQGPEFLTYFQNEAQLEKSRLLSDRFSAERPKGSFSTLEIQRTEQGDSAMYLCATGTNTEAFFGQGTRLTVV.